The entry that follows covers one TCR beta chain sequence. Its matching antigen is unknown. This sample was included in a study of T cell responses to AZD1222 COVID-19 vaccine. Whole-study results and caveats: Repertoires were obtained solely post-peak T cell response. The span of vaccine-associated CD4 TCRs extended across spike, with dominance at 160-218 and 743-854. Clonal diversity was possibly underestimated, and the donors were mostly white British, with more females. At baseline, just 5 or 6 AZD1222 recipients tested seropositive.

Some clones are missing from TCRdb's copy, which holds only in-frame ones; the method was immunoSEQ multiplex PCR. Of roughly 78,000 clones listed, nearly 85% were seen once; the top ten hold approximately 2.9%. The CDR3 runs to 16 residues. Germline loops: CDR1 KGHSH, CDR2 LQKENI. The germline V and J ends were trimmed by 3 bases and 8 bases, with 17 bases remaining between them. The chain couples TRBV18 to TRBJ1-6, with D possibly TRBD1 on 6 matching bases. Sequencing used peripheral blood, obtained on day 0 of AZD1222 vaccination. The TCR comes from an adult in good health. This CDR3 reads CASSPAGFQGHSPLHF. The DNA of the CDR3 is TGTGCCAGCTCACCGGCGGGGTTCCAGGGGCATTCACCCCTCCACTTT.